This T cell receptor (beta chain) derives from a study of identical twins (dated by TCRdb to the mid-2010s). Study-wide context: TCR alpha and beta repertoires from monozygotic twins, unrelated adults of various ages and cord blood were deep-sequenced to test whether fetal clonotypes persist. To rule out contamination, the twin experiments were replicated at different times with different library preparation protocols. Study-wide findings and limitations: Fewer insertions were carried by abundant cord blood beta clonotypes; a weaker similar trend was observed in young adult naive repertoires, while no such trend was observed in memory repertoires. Recombination models systematically underestimated out-of-frame TCR alpha sharing in monozygotic twins but agreed with sharing between unrelated individuals. The excess sharing between twins in beta out-of-frame sequences was weaker because fewer shared sequences reduced the signal-to-noise ratio. Conclusions relied on cross-sectional statistical analysis, since the same donors could not be followed over many years. Invariant T cells such as MAIT and iNKT could partly confound zero-insertion analyses, though diverse VJ usage argued against this for most clonotypes. Compared with coincidental sharing between unrelated individuals, out-of-frame TCR alpha sequences shared between twins had an excess of sequences with low generation probability.

Library prep was done by 5' RACE. Sequenced using an Illumina HiSeq 2000. A universal primer binding site was introduced by template switching, and a unique molecular identifier was present in the final cDNA, enabling accurate counting of TCR cDNA molecules. Specific primers in the conserved constant-segment region were used to synthesize first-strand cDNA for TCR alpha and beta chains. Each cDNA library was double barcoded, with a SMART-Mk sample barcode plus Illumina barcodes, to control for contamination. TruSeq adapter sequences along with Illumina sample barcodes were introduced in two successive PCR steps. TCR alpha and beta cDNA libraries were sequenced on the Illumina HiSeq platform with custom primers. In the source study's methods: Raw reads were processed with MiGEC to extract unique molecular identifiers, and MiXCR was used to determine CDR3 positions. For each individual, recombination models were inferred using an EM algorithm with the repgenHMM and IGoR tools. The tcR package in R was used for shared clonotype analysis, with sharing normalized by the product of cloneset sizes. Out-of-frame nonproductive sequences were analyzed to study raw recombination free of thymic and clonal selection effects. TCRdb redid the processing of the public reads, applying fastp at Q25 and MiXCR, and retained in-frame beta chains. Entries that share a CDR3 protein sequence are merged under the most common genes and DNA. TCRdb's processing, not the study's, gives the V and J calls here. This sample has 460,000 or so distinct CDR3 sequences in its table, and approximately 14% of those were observed once. Approximately 0.52% of the sample is taken by the ten largest.

Every donor in the study was a healthy Caucasian. Three pairs of female monozygotic twins, all aged 18 to 29 years, were included in the twin cohort. Positive isolation kits from Invitrogen were used to isolate CD4+ and CD8+ T cell populations. The germline V gene specifies SGHAT as CDR1 and FQNNGV as CDR2. The CDR3 starts with the cysteine, ends with the phenylalanine, and has 14 residues. Only the CDR3 DNA stays, 42 bases, in frame from base 1. The germline V and J ends show losses of 5 bases and 1 base respectively, and no gene match explains 4 bases of the junction. This clonotype was counted only a few times. This receptor's antigen is unknown. No per-base quality is available; no much larger clone lies one base away. This sample also appeared in a second study, on yellow fever vaccine responses in identical twins. Taken from the second paper: The T cell response to vaccination in identical twins was reported by the authors to appear partly convergent and partly personalized. In the study, vaccine-responding T cell clones were precisely tracked in identical twins.

Material: CD4+ T cells sorted from blood. This TCR was recovered from a woman in her late teens or twenties in good health. The chain links TRBV11-2 with TRBJ2-7, with TRBD1 matching 8 junction bases. The nucleotides read TGTGCCAGCAGCGTCCGGGACAGGTCCTACGAGCAGTACTTC. This codes for CASSVRDRSYEQYF.